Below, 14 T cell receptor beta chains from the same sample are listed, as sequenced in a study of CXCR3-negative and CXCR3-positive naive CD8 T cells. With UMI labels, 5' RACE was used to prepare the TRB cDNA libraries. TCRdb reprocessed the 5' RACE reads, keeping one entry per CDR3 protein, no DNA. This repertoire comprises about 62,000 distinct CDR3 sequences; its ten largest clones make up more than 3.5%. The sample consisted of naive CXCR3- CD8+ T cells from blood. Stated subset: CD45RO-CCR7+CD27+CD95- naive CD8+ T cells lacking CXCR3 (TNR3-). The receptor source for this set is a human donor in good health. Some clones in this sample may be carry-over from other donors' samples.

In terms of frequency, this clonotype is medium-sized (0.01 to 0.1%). This CDR3 reads CASSPRAGLAGYEQYF. V is TRBV6-5 and J is TRBJ2-7; TCRdb names TRBD2, which stays unverified in the absence of DNA. CDR1 and CDR2 from the germline V gene are MNHEY and SVGAGI. The CDR3 extends over 16 amino acids.

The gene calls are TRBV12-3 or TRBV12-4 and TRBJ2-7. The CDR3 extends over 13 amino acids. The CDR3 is CASSLFVEYEQYF.

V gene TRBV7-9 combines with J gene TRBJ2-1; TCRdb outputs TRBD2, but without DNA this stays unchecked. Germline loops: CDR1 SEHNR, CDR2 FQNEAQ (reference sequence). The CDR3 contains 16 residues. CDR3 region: CASVPPSGGTNNEQFF. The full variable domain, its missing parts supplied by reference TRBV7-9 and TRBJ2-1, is DTGVSQNPRHKITKRGQNVTFRCDPISEHNRLYWYRQTLGQGPEFLTYFQNEAQLEKSRLLSDRFSAERPKGSFSTLEIQRTEQGDSAMYLCASVPPSGGTNNEQFFGPGTRLTVL.

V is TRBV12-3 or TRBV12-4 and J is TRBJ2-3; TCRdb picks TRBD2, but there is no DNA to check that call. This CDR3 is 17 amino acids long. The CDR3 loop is CASSFRSSGASTDTQYF.

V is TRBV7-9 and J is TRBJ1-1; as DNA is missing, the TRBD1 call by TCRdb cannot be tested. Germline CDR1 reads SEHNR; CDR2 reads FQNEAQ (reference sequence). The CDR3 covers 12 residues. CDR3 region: CASSLGVRDPFF. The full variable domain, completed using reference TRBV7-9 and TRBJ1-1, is DTGVSQNPRHKITKRGQNVTFRCDPISEHNRLYWYRQTLGQGPEFLTYFQNEAQLEKSRLLSDRFSAERPKGSFSTLEIQRTEQGDSAMYLCASSLGVRDPFFGQGTRLTVV.

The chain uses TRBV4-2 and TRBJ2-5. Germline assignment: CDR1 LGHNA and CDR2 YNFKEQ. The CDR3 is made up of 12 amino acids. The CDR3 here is CASSQGMETQYF.

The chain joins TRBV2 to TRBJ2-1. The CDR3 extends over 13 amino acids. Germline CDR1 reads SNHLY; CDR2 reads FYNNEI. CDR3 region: CASSELMPDEQFF.

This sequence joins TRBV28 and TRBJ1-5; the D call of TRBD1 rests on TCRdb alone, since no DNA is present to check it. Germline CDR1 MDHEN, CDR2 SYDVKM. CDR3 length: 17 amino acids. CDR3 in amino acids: CASSQGQDDYSNQPQHF.

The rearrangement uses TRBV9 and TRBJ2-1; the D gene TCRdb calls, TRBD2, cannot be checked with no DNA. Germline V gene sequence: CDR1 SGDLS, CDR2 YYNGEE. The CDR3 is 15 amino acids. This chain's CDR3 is CASSVAAGGDNEQFF.

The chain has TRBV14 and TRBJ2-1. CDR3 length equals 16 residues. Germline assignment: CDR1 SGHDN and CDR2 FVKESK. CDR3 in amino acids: CASSQARWGTYNEQFF. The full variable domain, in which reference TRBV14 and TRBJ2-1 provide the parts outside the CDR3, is EAGVTQFPSHSVIEKGQTVTLRCDPISGHDNLYWYRRVMGKEIKFLLHFVKESKQDESGMPNNRFLAERTGGTYSTLKVQPAELEDSGVYFCASSQARWGTYNEQFFGPGTRLTVL.

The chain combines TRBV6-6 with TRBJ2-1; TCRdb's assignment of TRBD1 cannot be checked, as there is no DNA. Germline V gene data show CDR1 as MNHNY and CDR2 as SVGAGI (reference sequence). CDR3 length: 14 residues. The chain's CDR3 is CASSYSSGGFEQFF.

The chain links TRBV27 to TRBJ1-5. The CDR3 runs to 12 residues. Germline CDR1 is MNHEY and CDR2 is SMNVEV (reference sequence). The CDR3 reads CASSFSGQPQHF.

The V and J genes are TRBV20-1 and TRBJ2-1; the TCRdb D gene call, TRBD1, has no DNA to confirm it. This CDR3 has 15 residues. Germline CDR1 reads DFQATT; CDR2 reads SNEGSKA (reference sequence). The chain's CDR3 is CSARDKGVLGNEQFF.

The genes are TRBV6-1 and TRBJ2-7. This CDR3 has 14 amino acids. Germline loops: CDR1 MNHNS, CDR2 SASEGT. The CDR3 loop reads CASSYVGSNYEQYF.